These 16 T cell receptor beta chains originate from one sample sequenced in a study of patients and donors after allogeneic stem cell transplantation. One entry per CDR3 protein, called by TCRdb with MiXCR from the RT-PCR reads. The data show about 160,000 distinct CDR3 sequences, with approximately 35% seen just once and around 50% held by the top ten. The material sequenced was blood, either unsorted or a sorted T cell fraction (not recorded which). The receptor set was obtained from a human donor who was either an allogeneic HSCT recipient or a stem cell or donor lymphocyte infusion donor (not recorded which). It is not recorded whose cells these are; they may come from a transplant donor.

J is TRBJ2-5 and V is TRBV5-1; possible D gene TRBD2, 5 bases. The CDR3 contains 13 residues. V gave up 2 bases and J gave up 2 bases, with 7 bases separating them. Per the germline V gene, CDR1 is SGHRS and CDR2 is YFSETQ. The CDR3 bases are TGCGCCAGCAGCTTAGCGGCACAAGAGACCCAGTACTTC. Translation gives CASSLAAQETQYF. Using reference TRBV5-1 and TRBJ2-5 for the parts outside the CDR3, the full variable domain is KAGVTQTPRYLIKTRGQQVTLSCSPISGHRSVSWYQQTPGQGLQFLFEYFSETQRNKGNFPGRFSGRQFSNSRSEMNVSTLELGDSALYLCASSLAAQETQYFGPGTRLLVL.

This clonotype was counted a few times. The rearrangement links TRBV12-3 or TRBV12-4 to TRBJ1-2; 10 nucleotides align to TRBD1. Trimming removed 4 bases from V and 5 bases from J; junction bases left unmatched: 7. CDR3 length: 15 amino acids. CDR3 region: CASSSTGGVGYGYTF. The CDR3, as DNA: TGTGCCAGCAGTTCGACAGGGGGCGTTGGTTATGGCTACACCTTC.

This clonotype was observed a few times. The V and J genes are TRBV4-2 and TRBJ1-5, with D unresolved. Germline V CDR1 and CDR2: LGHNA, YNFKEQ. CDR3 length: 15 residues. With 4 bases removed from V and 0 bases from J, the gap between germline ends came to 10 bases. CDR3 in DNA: TGTGCCAGCAGCCCCTTAGGGTCTAGCAATCAGCCCCAGCATTTT. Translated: CASSPLGSSNQPQHF.

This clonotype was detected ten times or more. Written as DNA, the CDR3 is TGTGCCAGCAGTTTCGTGGGAATGCCGCCCCAGCATTTT. Protein product: CASSFVGMPPQHF. The genes are TRBV12-3 or TRBV12-4 and TRBJ1-5; D is ambiguous. This CDR3 is 13 amino acids long. Trimming removed 3 bases from V and 9 bases from J, with 12 bases in between.

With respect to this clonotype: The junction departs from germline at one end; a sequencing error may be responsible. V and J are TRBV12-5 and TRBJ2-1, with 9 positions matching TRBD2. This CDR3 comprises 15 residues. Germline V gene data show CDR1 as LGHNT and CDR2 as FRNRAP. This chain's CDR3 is CASGLSGGTYNEQFF. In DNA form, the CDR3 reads TGTGCTAGTGGTTTAAGCGGGGGGACCTACAATGAGCAGTTCTTT.

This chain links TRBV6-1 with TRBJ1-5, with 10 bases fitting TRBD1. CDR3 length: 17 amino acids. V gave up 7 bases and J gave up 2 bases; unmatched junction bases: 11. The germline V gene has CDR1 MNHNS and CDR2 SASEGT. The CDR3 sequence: CASIRRGQGFGNQPQHF. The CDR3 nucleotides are TGTGCCAGCATCCGCAGGGGACAGGGGTTTGGCAATCAGCCCCAGCATTTT.

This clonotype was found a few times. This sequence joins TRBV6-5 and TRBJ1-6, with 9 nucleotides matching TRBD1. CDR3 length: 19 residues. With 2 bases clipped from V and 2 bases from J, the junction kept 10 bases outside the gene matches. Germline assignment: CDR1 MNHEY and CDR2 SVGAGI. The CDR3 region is CASSYLRPGTGTYNSPLHF. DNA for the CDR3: TGTGCCAGCAGTTACCTACGTCCCGGGACAGGGACCTATAATTCACCCCTCCACTTT.

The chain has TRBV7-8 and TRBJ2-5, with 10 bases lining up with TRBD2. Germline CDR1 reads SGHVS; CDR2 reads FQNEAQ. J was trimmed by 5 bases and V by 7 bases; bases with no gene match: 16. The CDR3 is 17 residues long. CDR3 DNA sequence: TGTGCCAGCATGCCCTTAAAGCGGGGGGGCACTCGGGAGACCCAGTACTTC. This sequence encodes CASMPLKRGGTRETQYF.

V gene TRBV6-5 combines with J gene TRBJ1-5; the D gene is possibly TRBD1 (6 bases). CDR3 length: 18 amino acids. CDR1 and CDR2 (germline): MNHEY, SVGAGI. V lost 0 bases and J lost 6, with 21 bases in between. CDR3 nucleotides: TGTGCCAGCAGTTACTCGAAAGTTGGTAGGGGGAGGTTTCAGCCCCAGCATTTT. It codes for CASSYSKVGRGRFQPQHF.

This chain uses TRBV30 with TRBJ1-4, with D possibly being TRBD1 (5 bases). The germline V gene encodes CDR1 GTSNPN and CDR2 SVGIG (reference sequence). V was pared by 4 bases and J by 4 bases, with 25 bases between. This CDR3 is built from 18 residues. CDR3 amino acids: CAWTTRWTQKGDNEKLFF. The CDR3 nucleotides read TGTGCCTGGACGACCCGTTGGACCCAAAAAGGGGATAATGAAAAACTGTTTTTT.

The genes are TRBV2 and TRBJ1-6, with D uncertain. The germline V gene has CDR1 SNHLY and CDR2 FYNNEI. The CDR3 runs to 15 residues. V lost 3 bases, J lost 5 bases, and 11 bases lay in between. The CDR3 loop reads CASSDRDIDNSPLHF. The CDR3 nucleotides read TGTGCCAGCAGTGATAGAGACATCGATAATTCACCCCTCCACTTT.

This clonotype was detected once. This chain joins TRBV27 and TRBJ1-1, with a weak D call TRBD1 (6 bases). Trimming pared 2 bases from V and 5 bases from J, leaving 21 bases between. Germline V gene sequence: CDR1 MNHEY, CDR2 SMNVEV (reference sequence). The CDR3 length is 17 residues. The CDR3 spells CASSLTGTLTIWTEAFF. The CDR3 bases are TGTGCCAGCAGTTTAACCGGGACACTGACGATTTGGACTGAAGCTTTCTTT.

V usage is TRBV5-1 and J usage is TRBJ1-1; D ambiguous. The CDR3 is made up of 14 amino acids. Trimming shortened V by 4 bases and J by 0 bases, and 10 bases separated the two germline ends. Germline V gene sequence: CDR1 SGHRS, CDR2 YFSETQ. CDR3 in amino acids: CASSLISLNTEAFF. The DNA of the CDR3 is TGCGCCAGCAGCCTGATCTCCCTGAACACTGAAGCTTTCTTT. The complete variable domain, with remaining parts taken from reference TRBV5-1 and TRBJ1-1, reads KAGVTQTPRYLIKTRGQQVTLSCSPISGHRSVSWYQQTPGQGLQFLFEYFSETQRNKGNFPGRFSGRQFSNSRSEMNVSTLELGDSALYLCASSLISLNTEAFFGQGTRLTVV.

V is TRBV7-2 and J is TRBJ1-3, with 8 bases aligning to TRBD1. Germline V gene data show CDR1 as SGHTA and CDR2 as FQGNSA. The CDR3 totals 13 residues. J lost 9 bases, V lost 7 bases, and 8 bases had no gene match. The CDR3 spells CASNLIGQGTIYF. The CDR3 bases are TGTGCCAGCAACCTAATCGGACAGGGCACCATATATTTT.

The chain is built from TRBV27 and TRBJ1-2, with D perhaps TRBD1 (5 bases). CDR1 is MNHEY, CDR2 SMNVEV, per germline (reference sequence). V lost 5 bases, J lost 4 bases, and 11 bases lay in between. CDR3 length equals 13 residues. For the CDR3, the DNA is TGTGCCAGCAGTACCGCCGGGACCTATGGCTACACCTTC. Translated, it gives CASSTAGTYGYTF.

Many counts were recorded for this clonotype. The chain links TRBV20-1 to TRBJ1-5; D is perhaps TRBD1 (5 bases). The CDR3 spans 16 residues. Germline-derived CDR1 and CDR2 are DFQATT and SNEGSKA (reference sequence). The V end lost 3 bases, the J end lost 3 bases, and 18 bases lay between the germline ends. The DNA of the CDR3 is TGCAGTGCTAGCCGCCAGGGTTCGAGATTCAATCAGCCCCAGCATTTT. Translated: CSASRQGSRFNQPQHF.